What follows are 13 T cell receptor beta chains derived from one specimen sequenced in a study of beta chain features in type 1 diabetes. Isolated RNA was reverse transcribed in full, so expressed TCRB transcripts were sequenced. Sequencing was performed with immunoSEQ multiplex PCR; in TCRdb, only in-frame clones are kept and a portion is missing. This table has about 350,000 clones, 20% appearing once. The sequenced sample was naive CD4+ T cells from blood. The receptors were gathered from a young woman in good health.

The gene calls are TRBV30 and TRBJ2-1; a possible D gene is TRBD2 (6 bases). The CDR3 length is 13 residues. The V end lost 2 bases, the J end lost 9 bases, and 14 bases lay between the germline ends. CDR1 and CDR2 (germline): GTSNPN, SVGIG (reference sequence). The CDR3 loop is CAWSPGTPGEQFF. CDR3 sequence (DNA): TGTGCCTGGAGTCCTGGGACTCCCGGTGAGCAGTTCTTC.

This clone was observed a few times. The rearrangement links TRBV11-2 to TRBJ2-3; 10 bases match TRBD2. Germline assignment: CDR1 SGHAT and CDR2 FQNNGV. CDR3 length equals 16 residues. J gave up 3 bases and V 5 bases, and 8 bases lay outside the gene matches. The CDR3 here is CASSPTSGRRTDTQYF. The CDR3 DNA follows: TGTGCCAGCAGCCCGACTAGCGGGCGGAGAACAGATACGCAGTATTTT.

This clone was seen a few times. The V call is TRBV6-5, the J call TRBJ2-1, with a tentative D call TRBD2 (5 bases). Trimming shortened V by 2 bases and J by 3 bases, and 11 bases separated the two germline ends. CDR1 is MNHEY and CDR2 is SVGAGI in the germline V gene. This CDR3 is built from 15 residues. The CDR3 here is CASSYGGSLYNEQFF. In DNA, the CDR3 is TGTGCCAGCAGTTACGGAGGTTCCCTCTACAATGAGCAGTTCTTC.

This chain connects TRBV5-4 to TRBJ1-1; D perhaps matches TRBD1 (5 bases). The germline gives CDR1 SGHNT, CDR2 YYREEE (reference sequence). This CDR3 contains 14 residues. Trimming cost V 4 bases and J 0 bases, with 10 bases left between them. The CDR3 protein is CASSPTALNTEAFF. CDR3 nucleotides: TGTGCCAGCAGCCCGACAGCCTTGAACACTGAAGCTTTCTTT.

The genes are TRBV7-2 and TRBJ1-5, with a tentative D call TRBD1 (5 bases). Germline V lookup: CDR1 SGHTA, CDR2 FQGNSA. This CDR3 has 14 residues. V lost 5 bases to trimming and J lost 3 bases, with 11 bases between them. CDR3 amino acids: CASSLRGYNQPQHF. The CDR3 nucleotides read TGTGCCAGCAGCCTTAGGGGCTACAATCAGCCCCAGCATTTT. The complete variable domain, with remaining parts taken from reference TRBV7-2 and TRBJ1-5, reads GAGVSQSPSNKVTEKGKDVELRCDPISGHTALYWYRQSLGQGLEFLIYFQGNSAPDKSGLPSDRFSAERTGGSVSTLTIQRTQQEDSAVYLCASSLRGYNQPQHFGDGTRLSIL.

The chain couples TRBV11-3 to TRBJ1-2; D ambiguous. In germline, CDR1 is SGHNT, CDR2 YENEEA. The CDR3 is 12 residues long. Trimming took 3 bases from V and 2 from J, leaving 4 bases between them. In DNA form, the CDR3 reads TGTGCCAGCAGCTTCAGGAACTATGGCTACACCTTC. This sequence encodes CASSFRNYGYTF.

The rearrangement joins TRBV18 to TRBJ2-3; 8 nucleotides agree with TRBD1. With V trimmed by 3 bases and J by 2 bases, 7 bases remained unmatched. CDR3 length: 16 residues. The V gene's germline CDR1 is KGHSH and CDR2 LQKENI. CDR3 region: CASSPSQDRATDTQYF. For the CDR3, the DNA is TGTGCCAGCTCACCTTCCCAGGACAGGGCCACAGATACGCAGTATTTT.

The chain is built from TRBV9 and TRBJ1-2; maybe TRBD1 (6 bases). The ends were cut back, 2 bases at V and 6 bases at J, with 11 bases in the middle. Germline V gene lookup returns CDR1 SGDLS and CDR2 YYNGEE. The CDR3 spans 13 residues. The CDR3 DNA is TGTGCCAGCAGCGTTCGGACAGACGATGGCTACACCTTC. This codes for CASSVRTDDGYTF.

V is TRBV7-9 and J is TRBJ2-1, with D perhaps TRBD1 (5 bases). The CDR3 loop spans 18 amino acids. V was trimmed by 3 bases and J by 5 bases, leaving 23 bases between them. Germline assignment: CDR1 SEHNR and CDR2 FQNEAQ (reference sequence). This CDR3 is CASSFRWGRAARNNEQFF. CDR3 DNA sequence: TGTGCCAGCAGCTTTCGCTGGGGCAGGGCGGCGAGGAACAATGAGCAGTTCTTC.

This clone was observed a few times. The CDR3 bases are TGTGCCAGCAGAGATAAACGGACTACCCTCACAGATACGCAGTATTTT. It specifies CASRDKRTTLTDTQYF. V gene TRBV5-4 combines with J gene TRBJ2-3, with D tentatively TRBD2 (6 bases). V was clipped by 5 bases and J by 2 bases, with 18 bases between them. The CDR3 loop spans 16 amino acids. Germline V gives CDR1 SGHNT, CDR2 YYREEE (reference sequence). The whole variable domain, remainder taken from reference TRBV5-4 and TRBJ2-3, is ETGVTQSPTHLIKTRGQQVTLRCSSQSGHNTVSWYQQALGQGPQFIFQYYREEENGRGNFPPRFSGLQFPNYSSELNVNALELDDSALYLCASRDKRTTLTDTQYFGPGTRLTVL.

The sample holds a few counts of this clone. The chain combines TRBV5-1 with TRBJ2-7; 7 bases fit TRBD1. CDR3 length: 14 amino acids. Germline values: CDR1 SGHRS, CDR2 YFSETQ. V lost 3 bases to trimming and J lost 3 bases; unmatched junction nucleotides: 6. The CDR3 region has the DNA TGCGCCAGCAGCTCACAGGGGTCGATCTACGAGCAGTACTTC. It specifies CASSSQGSIYEQYF.

The chain employs TRBV18 and TRBJ2-2, with TRBD1 as a possible D gene (5 bases). V shed 4 bases and J shed 1 base, with 10 bases lying between them. Germline CDR1 is KGHSH and CDR2 is LQKENI. There are 15 residues in the CDR3. CDR3 coding DNA: TGTGCCAGCTCACGGGAACAGGAGAACACCGGGGAGCTGTTTTTT. The encoded protein is CASSREQENTGELFF.

The chain couples TRBV14 to TRBJ2-5, with 8 bases fitting TRBD1. V lost 3 bases, J lost 1 base, and 13 bases stayed unmatched. This CDR3 spans 18 amino acids. Germline V lookup: CDR1 SGHDN, CDR2 FVKESK. The DNA of the CDR3 is TGTGCCAGCAGCCAGAGGGGGTCAGGGACAGGCCGCCAAGAGACCCAGTACTTC. It yields the protein CASSQRGSGTGRQETQYF.